This passage covers 3 T cell receptor beta chains from one sample sequenced in a study of Graves' ophthalmopathy and Graves' hyperthyroidism. RNA transcripts were the template, and TCR beta CDR3 regions were amplified from them. Investigators did first-round RT-PCR with HTBI primers, then second-round multiplex PCR. TCRdb re-analysed the multiplex PCR reads in MiXCR, keeping a single row per CDR3 protein. The profile shows roughly 410,000 distinct CDR3 sequences, 15% of them singletons. The source material was peripheral blood. These receptors all come from a woman under 30 with stable Graves' hyperthyroidism.

This clonotype was seen ten or more times. The chain joins TRBV6-2 or TRBV6-3 to TRBJ1-5; unclear D gene. Per the germline V gene, CDR1 is MNHEY and CDR2 is SVGEGT. Between the trimmed V and J ends, which lost 4 bases and 6 bases, there was a span of 10 bases. This CDR3 region has 13 residues. CDR3: CASSLLETQPQHF. The CDR3 bases are TGTGCCAGCAGTTTACTCGAGACTCAGCCCCAGCATTTT.

The chain combines TRBV6-1 with TRBJ2-7; 7 bases line up with TRBD1. The CDR3 is 15 amino acids. The V gene end was trimmed by 3 bases and the J gene end by 2 bases; junction bases not matched to a gene: 7. Germline lookup yields CDR1 MNHNS and CDR2 SASEGT. The CDR3 sequence is CASSDQVGQAYEQYF. The CDR3, as DNA: TGTGCCAGCAGTGATCAAGTAGGACAGGCCTACGAGCAGTACTTC.

At least ten counts were recorded for this clonotype. This chain links TRBV2 with TRBJ2-5; no clear D. V was pared by 5 bases and J by 4 bases, with 17 bases between. CDR1 SNHLY and CDR2 FYNNEI come from the germline V gene. CDR3 size: 15 residues. CDR3 DNA: TGTGCCAGCAGTCTGTATAAGGGTATGAGAGAGACCCAGTACTTC. The encoded protein is CASSLYKGMRETQYF.